This T cell receptor (beta chain) is from a study of OX40 agonist ivuxolimab in advanced cancers. Study at large: Prior therapy, whether anti-PD-1, anti-PD-L1 or anti-CTLA-4, was allowed, and approximately 37% had some.

Measured with immunoSEQ multiplex PCR; TCRdb has only the in-frame clones, and not every one. The table lists about 84,000 clones, approximately 93% of them singletons. CDR1 and CDR2 from the germline V gene are MGHRA and YSYEKL. The J segment lost 8 bases and the V segment lost 3 bases, leaving 9 bases of the junction unmatched. This CDR3 has 15 amino acids. A history of autoimmune disease or systemic immunosuppression excluded patients. Baseline was the first blood sampling point, followed by cycle 4 day 1 and cycle 7 day 1. The sequence came from an adult with an advanced solid tumor such as melanoma, head and neck, liver or kidney cancer. The chain links TRBV4-1 to TRBJ1-3, with 8 nucleotides matching TRBD1. Here the sequenced sample was CD4+ or CD8+ T cells sorted from blood, taken in a trial of the OX40 agonist ivuxolimab. The DNA for the CDR3 is TGCGCCAGCAGCCATTTGGACAGGGCCGAAGACACCATATATTTT. Translation gives CASSHLDRAEDTIYF.